These T cell receptor beta chains were read from a single sample in a study of T cell responses to AZD1222 COVID-19 vaccine. TCRdb keeps only in-frame clones here, not all; method: immunoSEQ multiplex PCR. The repertoire holds about 92,000 clones, with about nine tenths as singletons. The sequences come from peripheral blood, collected on day 0 of AZD1222 vaccination. The receptor set was obtained from an adult in good health. The CDR3 runs from the conserved cysteine through the conserved F or W. D genes are given only for firm matches. Clone size is given for some rows only: seen once, a few or many times, or a class if the clone is expanded.

clone_size d_call j_call v_call cdr3_nt cdr3_aa
- - TRBJ2-2 TRBV7-8 TGTGCCAGCAGCCCAGACCCCGTTCGTGTGACCGGGGAGCTGTTTTTT CASSPDPVRVTGELFF
- - TRBJ1-1 TRBV5-1 TGCGCCAGCAGCTTGGTGGGGGACCAGAGGAACACTGAAGCTTTCTTT CASSLVGDQRNTEAFF
- TRBD2 TRBJ2-5 TRBV25-1 TGTGCCAGCAGCCAGGCGAGGGCTCTTAGCGGGGGTCAAGAGACCCAGTACTTC CASSQARALSGGQETQYF
once - TRBJ1-1 TRBV14 TGTGCCAGCAGCCAAGAGTTCTACACTGAAGCTTTCTTT CASSQEFYTEAFF
once - TRBJ2-2 TRBV11-2 TGTGCCAGCAGCTTAGACAGGGGAGGGGAGCTGTTTTTT CASSLDRGGELFF
- TRBD1 TRBJ2-7 TRBV2 TGTGCCAGCAGTTTGGGACAGGGAGGCTCCTACGAGCAGTACTTC CASSLGQGGSYEQYF
- - TRBJ1-6 TRBV19 TGTGCCAGTAGGCCGGGCAGGACCGACTCGGGGTCCTATAATTCACCCCTCCACTTT CASRPGRTDSGSYNSPLHF
few TRBD1 TRBJ2-2 TRBV5-8 TGTGCCAGCAGCTACAGGGGGAGGATCGGGGAGCTGTTTTTT CASSYRGRIGELFF
- - TRBJ1-1 TRBV7-2 TGTGCCAGCAGCTTAACAGGTGTTACTGAAGCTTTCTTT CASSLTGVTEAFF
- - TRBJ1-1 TRBV6-6 TGTGCCAGCTCGGAGGTCGGGGGCTCTGAAGCTTTCTTT CASSEVGGSEAFF
- - TRBJ1-1 TRBV2 TGTGCCAGCAGGGGACACCAGAACACTGAAGCTTTCTTT CASRGHQNTEAFF
- - TRBJ2-7 TRBV12-3/TRBV12-4 TGTGCCAGCAGTCGGGACGCCGCCTACGAGCAGTACTTC CASSRDAAYEQYF
- TRBD1 TRBJ1-2 TRBV28 TGTGCCAGCAGTTTATTGTCGGGGACAGGGGTCGTCGGCTACACCTTC CASSLLSGTGVVGYTF
- - TRBJ2-7 TRBV12-5 TGTGCTAGTGGTAGGGCAGACTACGAGCAGTACTTC CASGRADYEQYF
- - TRBJ1-6 TRBV2 TGTGCCAGCAGTGGAACCGGGAATTCACCCCTCCACTTT CASSGTGNSPLHF
once - TRBJ1-6 TRBV18 TGTGCCAGCTCCCAGGCTAGTTCACCCCTCCACTTT CASSQASSPLHF
- - TRBJ2-1 TRBV5-3 TGTGCCAGAAGCATACTAGGGAATGAGCAGTTCTTC CARSILGNEQFF
- TRBD2 TRBJ2-1 TRBV29-1 TGCAGCCTATTAGCGGGGAGCTCCTACAATGAGCAGTTCTTC CSLLAGSSYNEQFF
- TRBD2 TRBJ2-3 TRBV5-1 TGCGCCAGCAGCCCGACCGTAGCGGGAGAAAGCACAGATACGCAGTATTTT CASSPTVAGESTDTQYF
- TRBD2 TRBJ2-5 TRBV4-1 TGCGCCAGCAGCCAGGTACCGGGCGAACTAGCGGGGCAAGAGACCCAGTACTTC CASSQVPGELAGQETQYF
- - TRBJ1-4 TRBV19 TGTGCCAGTAGTATCGCCCGGAGAACTAATGAAAAACTGTTTTTT CASSIARRTNEKLFF
few - TRBJ2-1 TRBV7-9 TGTGCCAGCAGCCAGGGACCAGGCCGGAAGTTCTTC CASSQGPGRKFF
- - TRBJ2-7 TRBV5-1 TGCGCCAGCAGCTTGGCCGGGGGACCCCTCTACGAGCAGTACTTC CASSLAGGPLYEQYF
- - TRBJ1-1 TRBV5-6 TGTGCCAGCAGCTTCCGGACAAAGGGCACTGAAGCTTTCTTT CASSFRTKGTEAFF
- TRBD1 TRBJ1-2 TRBV6-5 TGTGCCAGCAGAGACAGGGGTCAGAGTCTAAATGGCTACACCTTC CASRDRGQSLNGYTF
- - TRBJ1-3 TRBV19 TGTGCCAGTAGTATGATGAGCTCTGGAAACACCATATATTTT CASSMMSSGNTIYF
- - TRBJ1-3 TRBV19 TGTGCCAGTAGTACGGATAGTCGTTTGGGAAACTCTGGAAACACCATATATTTT CASSTDSRLGNSGNTIYF
- TRBD1 TRBJ1-1 TRBV28 TGTGCCAGCAAGCCCTGGACAGGGGAAAGTCCGTACACTGAAGCTTTCTTT CASKPWTGESPYTEAFF
- - TRBJ1-5 TRBV30 TGTGCCTGGAGTTTGCCGGGGGACAGCAATCAGCCCCAGCATTTT CAWSLPGDSNQPQHF
- TRBD2 TRBJ2-7 TRBV7-8 TGTGCCAGCACCCTTAAGCGGGAGGTCTCCTACGAGCAGTACTTC CASTLKREVSYEQYF
- TRBD1 TRBJ2-2 TRBV7-6 TGTGCCAGCAGCGTACAGGGGGCAATGAACACCGGGGAGCTGTTTTTT CASSVQGAMNTGELFF
- TRBD1 TRBJ2-7 TRBV6-5 TGTGCCAGCAGACCCTCTATGACAGGGCCCTACGAGCAGTACTTC CASRPSMTGPYEQYF
- - TRBJ1-2 TRBV30 TGTGCCTGGAGTGAGGTGGACTATGGCTACACCTTC CAWSEVDYGYTF
once - TRBJ1-1 TRBV5-1 TGCGCCAGCAGCAACGGGGGTGGCATCGCTGAAGCTTTCTTT CASSNGGGIAEAFF
- - TRBJ1-2 TRBV6-2/TRBV6-3 TGTGCCAGCAGTCGCGACAGCTATGGCTACACCTTC CASSRDSYGYTF
- TRBD2 TRBJ2-2 TRBV3-1/TRBV3-2 TGTGCCAGCAGCCAAGGGAATCCGGGACTAGGGACGAGCGGGGAGCTGTTTTTT CASSQGNPGLGTSGELFF
- - TRBJ1-2 TRBV5-1 TGCGCCAGCAGCGTATCAGGATTTCGCTATGGCTACACCTTC CASSVSGFRYGYTF
- - TRBJ1-2 TRBV30 TGTGCCTGGAGTACGAACATGGGAGGAGTCGGCTACACCTTC CAWSTNMGGVGYTF